This record concerns one T cell receptor (beta chain) sequence. Semi-nested PCR with Nested Universal Primer A followed constant-region reverse priming of full-length variable regions. TCRdb recomputed calls from the 5' RACE reads with MiXCR, one row per CDR3 protein. The sample comprises 6,000 to 7,500 distinct CDR3 sequences, 65% to 85% of which are singletons, and about 5% rests with the top ten. Tregs were sorted as CD4+CD25+CD127-/low cells. Trimming cost V 4 bases and J 2 bases, with 15 bases left between them. Germline CDR1 and CDR2: SGHRS and YFSETQ. The length of the CDR3 is 15 residues. This TCR was sampled from a female donor with breast cancer. This sequence joins TRBV5-1 and TRBJ1-1; D possibly corresponds to TRBD1 (6 bases). Sequenced input: tumor-infiltrating Tregs sorted from the breast tumor. The CDR3 reads CASSSRTVRNTEAFF. The CDR3 DNA is TGCGCCAGCAGCAGCCGGACAGTTAGAAACACTGAAGCTTTCTTT.